Presented here are 21 T cell receptor beta chains from one specimen sequenced in a study of response to subunit inactivated influenza vaccine. One entry per CDR3 protein results from TCRdb running MiXCR on the RT-PCR reads. The profile shows hundreds of thousands of distinct CDR3 sequences, around 18% of them singletons. The sequenced sample was PBMCs from blood, obtained 5 days after vaccination. These receptors originate from a man aged 50-60 years who received an inactivated influenza vaccine.

The rearrangement uses TRBV4-3 and TRBJ2-1; a weak D match, TRBD1 (6 bases). Germline V gene sequence: CDR1 LGHNA, CDR2 YSLEER. The CDR3 covers 14 residues. The germline V and J ends were trimmed by 2 bases and 3 bases, with 8 bases remaining between them. Written as DNA, the CDR3 is TGCGCCAGCAGCCAACAGGACAGCTACAATGAGCAGTTCTTC. Its protein product is CASSQQDSYNEQFF.

The rearrangement joins TRBV20-1 to TRBJ1-1; 7 bases are a match to TRBD1. CDR3 length equals 16 residues. Trimming at V came to 0 bases and at J to 0 bases, leaving 7 bases not matched to a gene. Germline CDR1 and CDR2: DFQATT and SNEGSKA (reference sequence). The CDR3 region is CSARDGQARMNTEAFF. The CDR3 DNA reads as TGCAGTGCTAGAGACGGACAGGCCAGAATGAACACTGAAGCTTTCTTT.

The chain uses TRBV20-1 and TRBJ2-1, with TRBD1 as a possible D gene (5 bases). V lost 6 bases to trimming and J lost 3 bases, with 12 bases between them. The germline CDR1 and CDR2 sequences are DFQATT and SNEGSKA (reference sequence). The CDR3 has 13 amino acids. This CDR3 is CSASTEIYNEQFF. As DNA, the CDR3 is TGCAGTGCCTCGACAGAGATCTACAATGAGCAGTTCTTC.

This clonotype was observed a handful of times. The chain has TRBV25-1 and TRBJ2-7, with a tentative D call TRBD1 (5 bases). This CDR3 contains 14 residues. The germline V and J ends were trimmed by 2 bases and 0 bases, with 8 bases remaining between them. Germline V gene sequence: CDR1 MGHDK, CDR2 SYGVNS. The CDR3 DNA sequence: TGTGCCAGCAGTGAAACAGGCTACTCCTACGAGCAGTACTTC. It encodes CASSETGYSYEQYF.

This clonotype has at least ten counts. V and J are TRBV12-3 or TRBV12-4 and TRBJ2-7, with D perhaps TRBD1 (6 bases). The CDR3 spans 13 residues. Trimming removed 6 bases from V and 0 bases from J, with 9 bases in between. Here the CDR3 DNA reads TGTGCCAGCAGCCGGGACATCTCCTACGAGCAGTACTTC. Its protein is CASSRDISYEQYF.

V and J are TRBV7-8 and TRBJ1-5; D is unclear. The germline V gene has CDR1 SGHVS and CDR2 FQNEAQ. This CDR3 contains 16 residues. Trimming stripped 5 bases from V and 4 bases from J, with 18 bases between. CDR3 DNA: TGTGCCAGCAGCCCATTAGTCGGTCGCAAAAATCAGCCCCAGCATTTT. This codes for CASSPLVGRKNQPQHF.

This chain links TRBV29-1 with TRBJ1-1; TRBD1 might be the D (6 bases). Germline CDR1 and CDR2: SQVTM and ANQGSEA. This CDR3 is 13 amino acids long. V dropped 6 bases and J dropped 3 bases, with 14 bases sitting between them. The CDR3 DNA sequence: TGCAGCGTGACCGGGACACCGGACACTGAAGCTTTCTTT. Residues: CSVTGTPDTEAFF. Based on the CDR3 plus reference TRBV29-1 and TRBJ1-1, the full variable domain is SAVISQKPSRDICQRGTSLTIQCQVDSQVTMMFWYRQQPGQSLTLIATANQGSEATYESGFVIDKFPISRPNLTFSTLTVSNMSPEDSSIYLCSVTGTPDTEAFFGQGTRLTVV.

This clonotype came up a few times. J is TRBJ1-2 and V is TRBV28; no definite D call. Trimming cost V 7 bases and J 4 bases, with 16 bases left between them. CDR1 and CDR2 from the germline V gene are MDHEN and SYDVKM. The CDR3 runs 14 residues. The DNA for the CDR3 is TGTGCCAGCACTGCTGCCCCTGGCGGCTATGGCTACACCTTC. It yields the protein CASTAAPGGYGYTF.

This chain's CDR3 is CASSLGSVYSYNEQFF. CDR3 in DNA: TGTGCCAGCAGTTTGGGTAGCGTCTACTCCTACAATGAGCAGTTCTTC. The chain uses TRBV12-3 or TRBV12-4 and TRBJ2-1; D possibly corresponds to TRBD2 (5 bases). The CDR3 length is 16 residues. Trimming stripped 3 bases from V and 0 bases from J, with 12 bases between.

This clonotype was recorded at least ten times. The chain links TRBV10-3 to TRBJ2-5, with TRBD2 as a possible D gene (5 bases). V dropped 0 bases and J dropped 3 bases, with 8 bases sitting between them. Germline V gene sequence: CDR1 ENHRY, CDR2 SYGVKD. This CDR3 spans 14 amino acids. CDR3 DNA sequence: TGTGCCATCAGTGAGTCGAGGGATGAAGAGACCCAGTACTTC. This codes for CAISESRDEETQYF.

The chain has TRBV10-3 and TRBJ2-2; 10 bases match TRBD2. J was trimmed by 0 bases and V by 4 bases; bases with no gene match: 2. The CDR3 is 16 amino acids. Germline assignment: CDR1 ENHRY and CDR2 SYGVKD. CDR3 nucleotide sequence: TGTGCCATCAGTGGGACTAGCGGATCGAACACCGGGGAGCTGTTTTTT. Translating gives CAISGTSGSNTGELFF.

The J gene is TRBJ1-1, the V gene TRBV19; 9 bases fit TRBD1. There are 15 residues in the CDR3. V gave up 4 bases and J gave up 8 bases; unmatched junction bases: 11. Germline CDR1 LNHDA, CDR2 SQIVND (reference sequence). CDR3 sequence: CASSRRRDRVPEAFF. The CDR3 nucleotides read TGTGCCAGTAGTAGGAGACGGGACAGGGTTCCGGAAGCTTTCTTT.

There are a few counts of this clonotype. The chain carries TRBV29-1 and TRBJ2-1; unclear D gene. The CDR3 is made up of 14 amino acids. The germline V gene encodes CDR1 SQVTM and CDR2 ANQGSEA. V was shortened by 1 base and J by 4 bases, with 11 bases between the two germline ends. The CDR3 nucleotides are TGCAGCGTTGAAGGAGGTGGTCAATACAATGAGCAGTTCTTC. Protein sequence: CSVEGGGQYNEQFF.

The rearrangement links TRBV3-1 to TRBJ2-7; D is unclear. This CDR3 has 15 amino acids. V lost 0 bases to trimming and J lost 0 bases, with 9 bases between them. CDR1 LGHDT and CDR2 YNNKEL come from the germline V gene (reference sequence). CDR3 protein: CASSQERISSYEQYF. The CDR3 DNA sequence: TGTGCCAGCAGCCAAGAAAGGATCAGCTCCTACGAGCAGTACTTC.

This clonotype was found a few times. This chain joins TRBV12-3 or TRBV12-4 and TRBJ2-1, with 8 bases aligning to TRBD2. V gave up 3 bases and J gave up 7 bases; unmatched junction bases: 8. The CDR3 spans 15 residues. Written as DNA, the CDR3 is TGTGCCAGCAGTTTCCTAGGGTCGGGGGGGAATGAGCAGTTCTTC. This translates into CASSFLGSGGNEQFF.

The V gene is TRBV28, the J gene TRBJ2-1; 9 positions agree with TRBD1. V lost 6 bases and J lost 3; bases outside the gene matches: 9. The CDR3 loop spans 16 amino acids. The germline gives CDR1 MDHEN, CDR2 SYDVKM. Here the CDR3 DNA reads TGTGCCAGCAGAAGAACCGGGACAGGGTACTACAATGAGCAGTTCTTC. This translates into CASRRTGTGYYNEQFF.

This clonotype was found a few times. The chain recombines TRBV7-2 with TRBJ2-3; the D gene could be TRBD1 or TRBD2 (6 bases each). The germline gives CDR1 SGHTA, CDR2 FQGNSA. This CDR3 is 15 amino acids long. Deletions cut 6 bases from V and 5 bases from J, with 18 bases between. The CDR3, as DNA: TGTGCCAGCAGGGGTGGTAGGGGGGCCAAAGATACGCAGTATTTT. It codes for CASRGGRGAKDTQYF.

The CDR3 loop is CSARISGNTGELFF. CDR3 bases: TGCAGTGCTAGAATTAGCGGTAACACCGGGGAGCTGTTTTTT. The chain uses TRBV20-1 and TRBJ2-2, with a tentative D call TRBD2 (6 bases). In germline, CDR1 is DFQATT, CDR2 SNEGSKA (reference sequence). Trimming pared 2 bases from V and 2 bases from J, leaving 9 bases between. The CDR3 covers 14 residues.

This clonotype was counted a few times. The chain carries TRBV13 and TRBJ2-3, with D uncertain. This CDR3 spans 13 amino acids. V was cut by 1 base and J by 5 bases, with 7 bases left in between. Germline values: CDR1 PRHDT, CDR2 FYEKMQ (reference sequence). As DNA, the CDR3 is TGTGCCAGCAGCTTAGCCGCGGTAGATACGCAGTATTTT. Encoded protein: CASSLAAVDTQYF.

The sample holds many counts of this clonotype. This rearrangement joins TRBV20-1 to TRBJ2-1; D ambiguous. CDR1 is DFQATT, CDR2 SNEGSKA, per germline (reference sequence). CDR3 length: 17 amino acids. The germline V and J ends were trimmed by 1 base and 3 bases, with 19 bases remaining between them. In DNA, the CDR3 is TGCAGTGCTAGAGTTATAGCTCTCGCCGACGGCTACAATGAGCAGTTCTTC. As protein: CSARVIALADGYNEQFF.

In this sample, this clonotype turned up a few times. This rearrangement joins TRBV5-5 to TRBJ2-7; 8 nucleotides agree with TRBD1. The CDR3 has 15 amino acids. Per the germline V gene, CDR1 is SGHKS and CDR2 is YYEKEE (reference sequence). J was trimmed by 3 bases and V by 3 bases; bases with no gene match: 8. The CDR3: CASSSRQGLIYEQYF. The CDR3 nucleotides are TGTGCCAGCAGCTCACGACAGGGGTTAATCTACGAGCAGTACTTC.